A selection of T cell receptor beta chains follows, all from one sample in a study of PD-L1 blockade in urothelial cancer. The protocol was immunoSEQ multiplex PCR, while the TCRdb copy is restricted to in-frame clones and leaves out a portion. The sample has roughly 62,000 clones; roughly 80% are singletons. The specimen comprised PBMCs, sampled around atezolizumab (anti-PD-L1) treatment. These receptors came from a man in his 70s with urothelial cancer. Both conserved end residues are part of each CDR3. D genes are given only for firm matches. Clone size is given for some rows only: seen once, a few or many times, or a class if the clone is expanded.

clone_size	v_call	j_call	d_call	cdr3_aa	cdr3_nt
.	TRBV6-5	TRBJ2-1	TRBD1	CASSSSQGAPNEQFF	TGTGCCAGCAGTTCGAGTCAGGGGGCGCCCAATGAGCAGTTCTTC
.	TRBV6-1	TRBJ2-7	TRBD2	CASSERTPGQLSGRDEQYF	TGTGCCAGCAGTGAACGAACACCGGGACAATTAAGCGGGAGGGACGAGCAGTACTTC
few	TRBV7-9	TRBJ1-3	.	CASSLAPREPGNTIYF	TGTGCCAGCAGCTTAGCACCCAGGGAACCTGGAAACACCATATATTTT
.	TRBV2	TRBJ1-1	.	CASSEREGTEAFF	TGTGCCAGCAGTGAGCGGGAGGGCACTGAAGCTTTCTTT
.	TRBV12-5	TRBJ2-5	.	CASGLTDSAETQYF	TGTGCTAGTGGCCTCACGGACAGTGCAGAGACCCAGTACTTC
.	TRBV15	TRBJ2-7	.	CATSVEAEPPYEQYF	TGTGCCACCAGCGTGGAGGCGGAGCCCCCATACGAGCAGTACTTC
.	TRBV1	TRBJ2-1	.	CTSSPKRESHNEQFF	TGCACCAGCAGCCCAAAGCGGGAGTCTCACAATGAGCAGTTCTTC
.	TRBV19	TRBJ1-5	.	CASSSGTEINQPQHF	TGTGCCAGTTCGTCAGGAACAGAAATCAATCAGCCCCAGCATTTT
.	TRBV20-1	TRBJ2-1	.	CSGLQYNEQFF	TGCAGTGGCTTACAGTACAATGAGCAGTTCTTC
once	TRBV29-1	TRBJ1-5	TRBD1	CSALNPPGQGMDQPQHF	TGCAGCGCCCTAAACCCCCCGGGACAGGGGATGGATCAGCCCCAGCATTTT
.	TRBV6-4	TRBJ2-1	TRBD2	CASSDSRTSGYNEQFF	TGTGCCAGCAGTGACTCGAGGACTAGCGGCTACAATGAGCAGTTCTTC
.	TRBV10-3	TRBJ2-1	TRBD2	CAISESLAGMSNEQFF	TGTGCCATCAGTGAGTCACTAGCGGGAATGTCAAATGAGCAGTTCTTC
.	TRBV19	TRBJ1-1	TRBD1	CASITSGQGRTEAFF	TGTGCCAGTATTACCTCCGGACAGGGGAGGACTGAAGCTTTCTTT
.	TRBV6-1	TRBJ2-1	TRBD2	CASGGTSVNEQFF	TGTGCCAGCGGGGGTACTAGCGTAAATGAGCAGTTCTTC
.	TRBV28	TRBJ2-7	.	CASTALTGTYEQYF	TGTGCCAGCACCGCCCTGACAGGTACCTACGAGCAGTACTTC
.	TRBV9	TRBJ2-7	.	CAVTAGASYEQYF	TGTGCCGTCACGGCAGGGGCCTCCTACGAGCAGTACTTC
.	TRBV19	TRBJ2-7	TRBD2	CASSIRLAGVQGEQYF	TGTGCCAGTAGTATAAGACTAGCGGGAGTTCAGGGCGAGCAGTACTTC
.	TRBV29-1	TRBJ2-1	TRBD1	CSVHKGTGGYNEQFF	TGCAGCGTTCATAAAGGGACAGGGGGCTACAATGAGCAGTTCTTC
.	TRBV28	TRBJ2-3	.	CASSLLLATDTQYF	TGTGCCAGCAGTTTATTACTAGCAACAGATACGCAGTATTTT
.	TRBV1	TRBJ2-2	.	CTSSQGTSGRRYTGELFF	TGCACCAGCAGCCAAGGGACTAGCGGGAGGAGGTACACCGGGGAGCTGTTTTTT
.	TRBV5-1	TRBJ2-1	TRBD2	CASSRLAEGYNEQFF	TGCGCCAGCAGTCGTCTAGCGGAGGGCTACAATGAGCAGTTCTTC
.	TRBV27	TRBJ2-7	TRBD2	CASSFLGSGSGFYEQYF	TGTGCCAGCAGTTTCTTAGGGAGCGGGAGTGGTTTCTACGAGCAGTACTTC
.	TRBV27	TRBJ1-5	TRBD1	CASSLYPDRSSNQPQHF	TGTGCCAGCAGTTTATACCCGGACAGGAGCAGCAATCAGCCCCAGCATTTT
.	TRBV5-1	TRBJ2-5	TRBD1	CASSSGTADGGTQYF	TGCGCCAGCAGCTCCGGGACAGCCGATGGGGGGACCCAGTACTTC
.	TRBV5-1	TRBJ2-1	TRBD2	CASSQGTSGSGREQFF	TGCGCCAGCAGCCAGGGGACTAGCGGGAGTGGGCGTGAGCAGTTCTTC
few	TRBV10-3	TRBJ2-3	TRBD2	CAISESSGRPSTDTQYF	TGTGCCATCAGTGAGTCGAGCGGGAGGCCTAGCACAGATACGCAGTATTTT
.	TRBV28	TRBJ2-7	TRBD1	CASSSRTGDFLSEQYF	TGTGCCAGCAGTAGCCGGACAGGGGATTTTTTAAGCGAGCAGTACTTC
.	TRBV19	TRBJ2-7	TRBD1	CASSGQASGSYEQYF	TGTGCCAGTAGTGGACAGGCTTCAGGATCCTACGAGCAGTACTTC
.	TRBV2	TRBJ1-2	.	CASSDLLYGYTF	TGTGCCAGCAGTGACCTCCTCTATGGCTACACCTTC
.	TRBV27	TRBJ2-1	TRBD2	CASSSRIAGGNEQFF	TGTGCCAGCAGTTCCCGGATAGCGGGAGGGAATGAGCAGTTCTTC
.	TRBV28	TRBJ2-7	TRBD1	CASSFGTGYEQYF	TGTGCCAGCAGTTTCGGGACAGGCTACGAGCAGTACTTC
.	TRBV7-2	TRBJ2-5	.	CASSLAGSAETQYF	TGTGCCAGCAGCTTAGCAGGGAGTGCGGAGACCCAGTACTTC
.	TRBV5-6	TRBJ2-3	TRBD1	CASSLGQGQSSTDTQYF	TGTGCCAGCAGCCTGGGACAGGGACAATCCAGCACAGATACGCAGTATTTT
.	TRBV7-6	TRBJ1-3	.	CASSLVQQSTGNTIYF	TGTGCCAGCAGCTTAGTCCAACAGAGCACTGGAAACACCATATATTTT
.	TRBV10-3	TRBJ2-1	.	CAISNTTGRGEQFF	TGTGCCATCAGTAACACAACCGGCCGGGGTGAGCAGTTCTTC
.	TRBV18	TRBJ2-1	.	CASSPNAGLLNNEQFF	TGTGCCAGCTCTCCAAATGCGGGACTTCTTAACAATGAGCAGTTCTTC
.	TRBV14	TRBJ2-5	.	CASSQDGGQETQYF	TGTGCCAGCAGCCAAGATGGGGGGCAAGAGACCCAGTACTTC
.	TRBV5-5	TRBJ2-7	TRBD2	CASSLAGGPSYEQYF	TGTGCCAGCAGCTTAGCGGGAGGTCCCTCCTACGAGCAGTACTTC
.	TRBV11-2	TRBJ2-7	.	CASSLDRGSGYSYEQYF	TGTGCCAGCAGCTTAGATAGGGGTAGCGGATACTCCTACGAGCAGTACTTC
once	TRBV6-1	TRBJ2-5	TRBD2	CASRPTSVPQETQYF	TGTGCCAGCAGACCGACTAGCGTGCCACAAGAGACCCAGTACTTC
.	TRBV6-1	TRBJ2-3	TRBD1	CASTLGGQSTDTQYF	TGTGCCAGCACCCTAGGGGGACAGAGCACAGATACGCAGTATTTT
.	TRBV5-1	TRBJ2-1	TRBD1	CASSPGAQGDEQFF	TGCGCCAGCAGCCCCGGTGCGCAGGGGGATGAGCAGTTCTTC
.	TRBV30	TRBJ1-5	TRBD1	CAWSEDRGHQPQHF	TGTGCCTGGAGTGAGGACAGGGGCCATCAGCCCCAGCATTTT
.	TRBV7-8	TRBJ1-1	.	CASSLGVEAFF	TGTGCCAGCAGCTTAGGAGTGGAAGCTTTCTTT
.	TRBV5-4	TRBJ2-1	.	CASSLSGAGALEQFF	TGTGCCAGCAGCTTGTCAGGAGCAGGGGCATTAGAGCAGTTCTTC
.	TRBV5-1	TRBJ2-2	.	CASSLAGGVTGELFF	TGCGCCAGCAGCTTGGCAGGCGGGGTCACCGGGGAGCTGTTTTTT
.	TRBV5-1	TRBJ2-1	TRBD1	CASSIYGQGAGNEQFF	TGCGCCAGCAGCATTTATGGACAGGGGGCGGGGAATGAGCAGTTCTTC
.	TRBV6-1	TRBJ2-7	TRBD2	CASSEHLAGGREQYF	TGTGCCAGCAGTGAACATCTAGCGGGAGGCAGGGAGCAGTACTTC
.	TRBV7-3	TRBJ2-1	TRBD2	CASSIGTSGRTNEQFF	TGTGCCAGCAGCATAGGGACTAGCGGGAGGACGAATGAGCAGTTCTTC
.	TRBV19	TRBJ1-1	.	CATTPTGRGTEAFF	TGTGCCACCACCCCCACAGGAAGAGGCACTGAAGCTTTCTTT
.	TRBV2	TRBJ2-7	.	CARLRGYSYEQYF	TGTGCCCGACTTCGGGGATACTCCTACGAGCAGTACTTC
.	TRBV5-1	TRBJ2-1	TRBD1	CASREPGQSVYEQFF	TGCGCCAGCAGAGAGCCGGGACAGAGCGTTTATGAGCAGTTCTTC
.	TRBV27	TRBJ2-2	.	CASSLLFGTSNTGELFF	TGTGCCAGCAGTTTACTATTCGGGACATCGAACACCGGGGAGCTGTTTTTT